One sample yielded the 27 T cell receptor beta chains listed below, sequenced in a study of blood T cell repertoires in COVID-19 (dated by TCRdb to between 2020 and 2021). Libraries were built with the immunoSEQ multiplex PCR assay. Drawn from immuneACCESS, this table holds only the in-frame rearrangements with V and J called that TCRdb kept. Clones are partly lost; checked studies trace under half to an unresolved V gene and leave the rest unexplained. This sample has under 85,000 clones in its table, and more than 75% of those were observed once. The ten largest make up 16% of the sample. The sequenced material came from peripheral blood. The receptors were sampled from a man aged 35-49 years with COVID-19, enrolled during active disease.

CDR3: CASGTSGHFDEQFF. CDR3 nucleotides: TGTGCCTCAGGGACTAGCGGCCATTTCGATGAGCAGTTCTTC. This chain joins TRBV30 and TRBJ2-1; 11 nucleotides agree with TRBD2. CDR3 size: 14 residues. After removal of 7 bases from V and 8 bases from J, the junction contained 10 bases not matched to a gene. Germline V gene sequence: CDR1 GTSNPN, CDR2 SVGIG (reference sequence).

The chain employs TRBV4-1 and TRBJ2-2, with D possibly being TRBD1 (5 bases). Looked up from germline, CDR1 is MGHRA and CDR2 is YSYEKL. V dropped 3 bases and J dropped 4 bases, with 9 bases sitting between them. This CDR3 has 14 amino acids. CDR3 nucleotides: TGCGCCAGCAGCCATGGGCAGGGCACCGGGGAGCTGTTTTTT. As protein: CASSHGQGTGELFF.

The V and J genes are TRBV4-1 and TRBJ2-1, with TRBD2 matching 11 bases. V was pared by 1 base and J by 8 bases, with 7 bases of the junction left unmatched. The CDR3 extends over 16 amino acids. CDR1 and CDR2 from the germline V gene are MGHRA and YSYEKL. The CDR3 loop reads CASSQGGSGGAHEQFF. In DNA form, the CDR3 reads TGCGCCAGCAGCCAAGGCGGTAGCGGGGGGGCCCATGAGCAGTTCTTC.

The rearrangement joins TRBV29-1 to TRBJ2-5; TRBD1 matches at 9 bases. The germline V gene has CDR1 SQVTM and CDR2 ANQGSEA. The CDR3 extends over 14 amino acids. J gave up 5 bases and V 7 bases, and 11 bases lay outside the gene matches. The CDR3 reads CSAGLGQGMETQYF. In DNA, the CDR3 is TGCAGCGCCGGGCTCGGACAGGGGATGGAGACCCAGTACTTC.

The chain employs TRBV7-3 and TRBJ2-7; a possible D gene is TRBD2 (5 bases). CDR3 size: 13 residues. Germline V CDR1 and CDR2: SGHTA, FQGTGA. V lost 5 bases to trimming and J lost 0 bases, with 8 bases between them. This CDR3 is CASSHGDSYEQYF. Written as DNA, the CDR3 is TGTGCCAGCAGCCACGGGGACTCCTACGAGCAGTACTTC.

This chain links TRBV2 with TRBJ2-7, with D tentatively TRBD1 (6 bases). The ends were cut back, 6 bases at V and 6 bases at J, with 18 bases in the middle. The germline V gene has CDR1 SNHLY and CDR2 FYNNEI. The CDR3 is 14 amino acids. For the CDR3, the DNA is TGTGCCAGCAGCCCACAGGGCCCAAGAGTCGAGCAGTACTTC. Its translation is CASSPQGPRVEQYF.

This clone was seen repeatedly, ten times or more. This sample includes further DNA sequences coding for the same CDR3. The CDR3 nucleotides are TGCGCCAGCAGCCACGGGACTAGCGGGCAAGAGACCCAGTACTTC. It yields the protein CASSHGTSGQETQYF. This rearrangement joins TRBV5-1 to TRBJ2-5, with 12 bases matching TRBD2. The length of the CDR3 is 15 residues. V lost 4 bases to trimming and J lost 2 bases; unmatched junction nucleotides: 3. The germline CDR1 and CDR2 sequences are SGHRS and YFSETQ.

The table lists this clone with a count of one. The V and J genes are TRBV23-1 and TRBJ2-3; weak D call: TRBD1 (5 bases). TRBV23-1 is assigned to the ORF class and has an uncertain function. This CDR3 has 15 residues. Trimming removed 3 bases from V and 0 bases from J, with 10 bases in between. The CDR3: CASSHRERSTDTQYF. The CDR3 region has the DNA TGCGCCAGCAGTCACAGGGAACGGAGCACAGATACGCAGTATTTT.

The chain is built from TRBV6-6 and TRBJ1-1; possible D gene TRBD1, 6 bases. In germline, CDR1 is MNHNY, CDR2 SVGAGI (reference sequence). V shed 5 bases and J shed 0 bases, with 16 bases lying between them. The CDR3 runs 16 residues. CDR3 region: CASSRGPVGMNTEAFF. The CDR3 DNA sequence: TGTGCCAGCAGTCGGGGGCCAGTGGGGATGAACACTGAAGCTTTCTTT.

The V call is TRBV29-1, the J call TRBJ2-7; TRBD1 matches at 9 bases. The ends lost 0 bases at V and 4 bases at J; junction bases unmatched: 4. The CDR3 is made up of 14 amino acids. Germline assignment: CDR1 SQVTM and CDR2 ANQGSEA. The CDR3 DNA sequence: TGCAGCGTTGAAGAAGGACAGGGGCGTTACGAGCAGTACTTC. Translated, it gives CSVEEGQGRYEQYF.

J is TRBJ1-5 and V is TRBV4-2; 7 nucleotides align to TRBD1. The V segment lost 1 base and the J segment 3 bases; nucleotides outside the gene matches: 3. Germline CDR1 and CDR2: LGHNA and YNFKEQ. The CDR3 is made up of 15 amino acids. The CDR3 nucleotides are TGTGCCAGCAGCCAAGTAGGACAGGACAATCAGCCCCAGCATTTT. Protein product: CASSQVGQDNQPQHF.

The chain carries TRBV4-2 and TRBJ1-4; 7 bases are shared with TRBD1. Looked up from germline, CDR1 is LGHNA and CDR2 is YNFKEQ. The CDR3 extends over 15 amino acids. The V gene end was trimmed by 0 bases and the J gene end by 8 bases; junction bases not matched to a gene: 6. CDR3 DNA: TGTGCCAGCAGCCAAGAGGAGACAGGGAGGGAAAAACTGTTTTTT. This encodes CASSQEETGREKLFF.

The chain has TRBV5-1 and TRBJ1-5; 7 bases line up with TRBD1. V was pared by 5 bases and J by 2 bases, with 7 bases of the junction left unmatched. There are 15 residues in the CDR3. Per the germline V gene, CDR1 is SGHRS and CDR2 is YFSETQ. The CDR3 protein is CASSQTGEGNQPQHF. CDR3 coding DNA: TGCGCCAGCAGTCAAACAGGGGAGGGCAATCAGCCCCAGCATTTT.

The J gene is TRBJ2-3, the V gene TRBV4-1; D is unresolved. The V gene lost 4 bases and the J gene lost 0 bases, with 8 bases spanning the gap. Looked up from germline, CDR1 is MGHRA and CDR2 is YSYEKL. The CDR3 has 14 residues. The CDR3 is CASSPHPSTDTQYF. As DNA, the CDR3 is TGCGCCAGCAGCCCACACCCGAGCACAGATACGCAGTATTTT.

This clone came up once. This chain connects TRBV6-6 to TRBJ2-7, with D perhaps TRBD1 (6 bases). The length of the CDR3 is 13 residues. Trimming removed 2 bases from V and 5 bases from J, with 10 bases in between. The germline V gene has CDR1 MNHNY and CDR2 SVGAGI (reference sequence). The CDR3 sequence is CASSYGQNNEQYF. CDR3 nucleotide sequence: TGTGCCAGCAGTTACGGACAGAACAACGAGCAGTACTTC.

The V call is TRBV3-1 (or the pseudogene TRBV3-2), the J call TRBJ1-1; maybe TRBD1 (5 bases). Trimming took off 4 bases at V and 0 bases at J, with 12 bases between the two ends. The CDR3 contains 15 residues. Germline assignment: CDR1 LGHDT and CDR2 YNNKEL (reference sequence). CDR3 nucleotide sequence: TGTGCCAGCAGCCGGGACTCAAATATGAACACTGAAGCTTTCTTT. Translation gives CASSRDSNMNTEAFF.

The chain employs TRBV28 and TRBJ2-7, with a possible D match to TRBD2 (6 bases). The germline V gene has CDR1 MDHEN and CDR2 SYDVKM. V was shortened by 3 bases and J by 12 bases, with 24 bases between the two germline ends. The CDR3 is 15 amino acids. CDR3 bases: TGTGCCAGCAGTTTGCGGGGAAGCACCGAGCGAGTGCCGTACTTC. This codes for CASSLRGSTERVPYF.

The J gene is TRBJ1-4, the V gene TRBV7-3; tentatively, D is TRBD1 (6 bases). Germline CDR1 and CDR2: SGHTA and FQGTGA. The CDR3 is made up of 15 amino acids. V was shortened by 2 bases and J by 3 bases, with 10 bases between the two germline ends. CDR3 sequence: CASSLGRGANEKLFF. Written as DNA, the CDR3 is TGTGCCAGCAGCTTAGGCAGGGGCGCTAATGAAAAACTGTTTTTT.

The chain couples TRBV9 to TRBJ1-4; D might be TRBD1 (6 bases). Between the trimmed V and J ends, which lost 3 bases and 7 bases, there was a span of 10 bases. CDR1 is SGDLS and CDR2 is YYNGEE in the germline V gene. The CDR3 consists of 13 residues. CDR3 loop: CASSEQGGEKLFF. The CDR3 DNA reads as TGTGCCAGCAGCGAACAGGGTGGTGAAAAACTGTTTTTT. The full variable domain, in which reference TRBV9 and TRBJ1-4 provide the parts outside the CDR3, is DSGVTQTPKHLITATGQRVTLRCSPRSGDLSVYWYQQSLDQGLQFLIQYYNGEERAKGNILERFSAQQFPDLHSELNLSSLELGDSALYFCASSEQGGEKLFFGSGTQLSVL.

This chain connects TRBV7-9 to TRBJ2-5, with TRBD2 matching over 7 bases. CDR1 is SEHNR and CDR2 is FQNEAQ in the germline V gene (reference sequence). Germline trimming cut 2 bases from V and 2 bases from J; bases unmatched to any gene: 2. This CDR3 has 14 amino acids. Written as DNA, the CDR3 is TGTGCCAGCAGCTTACAGGGAGGGCAAGAGACCCAGTACTTC. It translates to CASSLQGGQETQYF.

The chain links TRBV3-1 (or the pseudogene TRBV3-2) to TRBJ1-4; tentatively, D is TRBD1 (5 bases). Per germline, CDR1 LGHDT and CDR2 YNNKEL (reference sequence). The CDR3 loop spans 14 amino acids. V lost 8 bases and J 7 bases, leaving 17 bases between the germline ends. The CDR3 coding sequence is TGTGCCAGCTCTCCAACTTCCGGGGGTGAAAAACTGTTTTTT. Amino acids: CASSPTSGGEKLFF.

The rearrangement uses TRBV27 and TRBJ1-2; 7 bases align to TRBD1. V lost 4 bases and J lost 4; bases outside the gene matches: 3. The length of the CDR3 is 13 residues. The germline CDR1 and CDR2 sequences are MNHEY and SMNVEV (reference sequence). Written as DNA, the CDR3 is TGTGCCAGCAGTTCGGGACAGTTCTATGGCTACACCTTC. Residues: CASSSGQFYGYTF.

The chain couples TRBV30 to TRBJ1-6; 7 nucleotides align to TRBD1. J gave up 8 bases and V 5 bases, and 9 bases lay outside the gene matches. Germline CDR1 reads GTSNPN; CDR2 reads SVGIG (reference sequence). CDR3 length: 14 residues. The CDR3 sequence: CAWCNRGWDSPLHF. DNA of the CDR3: TGTGCCTGGTGTAACAGGGGATGGGATTCACCCCTCCACTTT.

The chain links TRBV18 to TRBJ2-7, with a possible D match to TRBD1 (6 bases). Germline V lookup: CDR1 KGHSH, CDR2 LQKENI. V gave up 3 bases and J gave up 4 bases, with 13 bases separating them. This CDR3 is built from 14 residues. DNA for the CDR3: TGTGCCAGCTCACCGGGCCTAGGGGGTTACGAGCAGTACTTC. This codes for CASSPGLGGYEQYF.

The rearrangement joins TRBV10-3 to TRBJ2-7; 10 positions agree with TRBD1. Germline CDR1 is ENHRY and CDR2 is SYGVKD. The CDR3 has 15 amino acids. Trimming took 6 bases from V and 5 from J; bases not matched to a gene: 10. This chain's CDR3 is CAIRKTGQGTDEQYF. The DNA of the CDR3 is TGTGCCATCAGGAAGACGGGACAGGGGACCGACGAGCAGTACTTC.

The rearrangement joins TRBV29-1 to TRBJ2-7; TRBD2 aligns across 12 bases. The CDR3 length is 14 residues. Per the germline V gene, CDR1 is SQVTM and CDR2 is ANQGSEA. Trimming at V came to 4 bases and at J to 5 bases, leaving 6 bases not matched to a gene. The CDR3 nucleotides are TGCAGCGTTGCCGGACTAGCGGGGTTCCACGAGCAGTACTTC. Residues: CSVAGLAGFHEQYF.

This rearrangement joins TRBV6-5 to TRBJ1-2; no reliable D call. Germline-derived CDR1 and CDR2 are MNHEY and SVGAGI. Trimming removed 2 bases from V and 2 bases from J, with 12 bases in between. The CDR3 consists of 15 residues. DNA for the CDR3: TGTGCCAGCAGTTACGGTGGGCAGAGCAACTATGGCTACACCTTC. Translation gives CASSYGGQSNYGYTF.